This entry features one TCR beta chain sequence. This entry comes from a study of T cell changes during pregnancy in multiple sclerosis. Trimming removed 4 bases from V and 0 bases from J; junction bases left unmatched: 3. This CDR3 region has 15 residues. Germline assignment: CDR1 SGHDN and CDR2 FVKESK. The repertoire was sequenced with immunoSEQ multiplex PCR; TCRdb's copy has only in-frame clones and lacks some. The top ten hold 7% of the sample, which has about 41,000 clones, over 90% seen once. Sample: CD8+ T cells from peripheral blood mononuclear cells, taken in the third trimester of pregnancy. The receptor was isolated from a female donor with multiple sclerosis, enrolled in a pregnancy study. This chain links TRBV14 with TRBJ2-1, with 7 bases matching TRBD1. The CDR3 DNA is TGTGCCAGCAGCCGGACAGGAGGCTCCTACAATGAGCAGTTCTTC. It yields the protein CASSRTGGSYNEQFF.